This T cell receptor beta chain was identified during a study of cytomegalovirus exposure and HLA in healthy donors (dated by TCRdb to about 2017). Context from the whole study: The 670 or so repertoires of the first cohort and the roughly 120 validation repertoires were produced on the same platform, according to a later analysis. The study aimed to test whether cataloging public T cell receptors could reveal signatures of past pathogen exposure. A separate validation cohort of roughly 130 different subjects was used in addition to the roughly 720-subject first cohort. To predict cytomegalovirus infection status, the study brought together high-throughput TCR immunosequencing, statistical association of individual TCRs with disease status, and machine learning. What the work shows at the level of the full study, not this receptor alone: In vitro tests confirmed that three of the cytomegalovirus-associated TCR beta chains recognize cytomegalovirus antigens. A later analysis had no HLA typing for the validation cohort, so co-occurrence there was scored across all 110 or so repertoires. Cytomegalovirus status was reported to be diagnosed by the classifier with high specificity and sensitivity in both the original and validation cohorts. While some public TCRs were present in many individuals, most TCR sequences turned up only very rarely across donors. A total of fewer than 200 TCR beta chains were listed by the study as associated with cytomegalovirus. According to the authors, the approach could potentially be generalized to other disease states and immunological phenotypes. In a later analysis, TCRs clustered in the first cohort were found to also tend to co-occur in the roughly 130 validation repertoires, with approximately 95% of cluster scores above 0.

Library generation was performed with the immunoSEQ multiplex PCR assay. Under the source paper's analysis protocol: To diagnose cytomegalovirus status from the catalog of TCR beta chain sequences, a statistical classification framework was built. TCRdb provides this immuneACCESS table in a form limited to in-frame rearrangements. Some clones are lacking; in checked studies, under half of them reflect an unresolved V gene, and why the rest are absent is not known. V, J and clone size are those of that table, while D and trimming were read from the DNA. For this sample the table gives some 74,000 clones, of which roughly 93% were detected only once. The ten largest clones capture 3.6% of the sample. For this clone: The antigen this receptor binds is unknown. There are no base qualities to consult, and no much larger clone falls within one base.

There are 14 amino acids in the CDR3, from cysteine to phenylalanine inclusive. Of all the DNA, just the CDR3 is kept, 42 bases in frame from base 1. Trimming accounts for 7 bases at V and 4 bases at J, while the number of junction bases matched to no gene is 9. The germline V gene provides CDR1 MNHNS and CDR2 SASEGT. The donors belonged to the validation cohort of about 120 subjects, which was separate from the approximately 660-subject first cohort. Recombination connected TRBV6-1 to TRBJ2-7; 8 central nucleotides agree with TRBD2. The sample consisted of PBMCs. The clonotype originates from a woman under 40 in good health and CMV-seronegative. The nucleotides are TGTGCCAGCACTAGGACGACTAGCGCGTACGAGCAGTACTTC. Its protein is CASTRTTSAYEQYF.